Below, one T cell receptor (beta chain) is given with its context. TCRdb's copy holds only in-frame clones and misses some; the assay was immunoSEQ multiplex PCR. The table shows 50,000 to 75,000 clones, with about 90% occurring only once. This specimen comes from a study of OX40 agonist ivuxolimab in advanced cancers. Overall study: Participants could have had prior anti-PD-1, anti-PD-L1 or anti-CTLA-4 therapy, and less than 45% had some.

The CDR3 loop spans 13 amino acids. The germline CDR1 and CDR2 sequences are MNHNY and SVGAGI (reference sequence). V gave up 4 bases and J gave up 2 bases, with 9 bases separating them. This TCR derives from an adult with an advanced solid tumor such as melanoma, head and neck, liver or kidney cancer. Material: CD4+ or CD8+ T cells sorted from blood, obtained in a trial of the OX40 agonist ivuxolimab. The V and J genes are TRBV6-6 and TRBJ2-7, with a weak D call TRBD1 (5 bases). The CDR3 loop reads CASSSRAAYEQYF. The CDR3 DNA reads as TGTGCCAGCAGTTCCAGGGCAGCCTACGAGCAGTACTTC.